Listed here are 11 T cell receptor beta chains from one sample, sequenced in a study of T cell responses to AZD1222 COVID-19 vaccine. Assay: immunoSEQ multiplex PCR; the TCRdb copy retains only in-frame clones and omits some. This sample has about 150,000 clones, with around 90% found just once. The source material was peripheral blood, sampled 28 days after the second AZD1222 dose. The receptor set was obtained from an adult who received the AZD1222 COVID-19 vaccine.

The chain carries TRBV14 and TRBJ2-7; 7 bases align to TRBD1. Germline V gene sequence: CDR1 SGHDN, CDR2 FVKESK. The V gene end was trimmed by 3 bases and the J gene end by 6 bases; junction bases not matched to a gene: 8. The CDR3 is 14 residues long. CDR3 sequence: CASSHNRGFTEQYF. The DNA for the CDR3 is TGTGCCAGCAGCCATAACAGGGGTTTTACCGAGCAGTACTTC.

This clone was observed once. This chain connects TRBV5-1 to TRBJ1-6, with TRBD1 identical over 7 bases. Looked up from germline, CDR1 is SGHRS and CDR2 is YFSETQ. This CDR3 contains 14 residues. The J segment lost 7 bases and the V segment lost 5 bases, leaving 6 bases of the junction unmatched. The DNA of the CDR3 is TGCGCCAGCAGAAAACCGGGACAGAATTCACCCCTCCACTTT. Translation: CASRKPGQNSPLHF.

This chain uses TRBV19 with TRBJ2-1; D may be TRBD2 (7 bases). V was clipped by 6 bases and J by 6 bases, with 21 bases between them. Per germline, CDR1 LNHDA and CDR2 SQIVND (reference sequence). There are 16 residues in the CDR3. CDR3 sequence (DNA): TGTGCCAGTAGCCCATGGGGGGGGCGCCGTCCCAATGAGCAGTTCTTC. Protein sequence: CASSPWGGRRPNEQFF.

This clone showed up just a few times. Here the CDR3 DNA reads TGTGCCAGCAGCCAGGGGGTAAACACTGAAGCTTTCTTT. It yields the protein CASSQGVNTEAFF. This chain joins TRBV7-9 and TRBJ1-1; 7 nucleotides line up with TRBD1. The ends lost 5 bases at V and 2 bases at J; junction bases unmatched: 2. The V gene's germline CDR1 is SEHNR and CDR2 FQNEAQ (reference sequence). This CDR3 is built from 13 residues.

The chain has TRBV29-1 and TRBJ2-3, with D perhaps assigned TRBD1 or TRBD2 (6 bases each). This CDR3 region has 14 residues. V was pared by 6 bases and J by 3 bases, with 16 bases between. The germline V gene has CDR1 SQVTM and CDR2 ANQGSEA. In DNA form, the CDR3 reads TGCAGCGTGGAGACCACAGGGAGGACAGATACGCAGTATTTT. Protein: CSVETTGRTDTQYF.

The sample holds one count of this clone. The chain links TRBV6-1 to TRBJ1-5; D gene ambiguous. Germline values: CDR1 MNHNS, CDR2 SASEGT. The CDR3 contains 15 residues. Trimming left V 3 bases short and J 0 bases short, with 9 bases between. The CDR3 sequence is CASSDLDGSNQPQHF. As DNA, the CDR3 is TGTGCCAGCAGTGATCTGGACGGTAGCAATCAGCCCCAGCATTTT.

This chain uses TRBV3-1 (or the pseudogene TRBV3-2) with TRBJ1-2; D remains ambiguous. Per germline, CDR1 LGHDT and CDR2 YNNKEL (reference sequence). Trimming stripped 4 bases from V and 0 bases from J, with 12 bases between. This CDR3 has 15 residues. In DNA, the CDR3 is TGTGCCAGCAGCCCTCGGCACAGTACTAACTATGGCTACACCTTC. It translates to CASSPRHSTNYGYTF.

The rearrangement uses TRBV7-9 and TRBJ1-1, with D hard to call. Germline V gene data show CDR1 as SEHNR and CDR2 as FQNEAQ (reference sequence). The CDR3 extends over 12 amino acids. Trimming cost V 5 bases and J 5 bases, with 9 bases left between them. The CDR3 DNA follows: TGTGCCAGCAGCCTGGAGAGGACTGAAGCTTTCTTT. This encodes CASSLERTEAFF.

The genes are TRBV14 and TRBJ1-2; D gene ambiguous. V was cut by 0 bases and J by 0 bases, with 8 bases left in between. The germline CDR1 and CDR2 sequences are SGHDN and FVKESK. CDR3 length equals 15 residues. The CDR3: CASSQDNGPNYGYTF. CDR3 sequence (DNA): TGTGCCAGCAGCCAAGATAACGGACCTAACTATGGCTACACCTTC.

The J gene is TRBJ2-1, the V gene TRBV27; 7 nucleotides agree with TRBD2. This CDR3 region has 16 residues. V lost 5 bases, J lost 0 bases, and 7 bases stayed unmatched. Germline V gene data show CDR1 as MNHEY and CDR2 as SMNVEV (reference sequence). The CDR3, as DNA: TGTGCCAGCAGTACGAGCGGGGTGAGCTCCTACAATGAGCAGTTCTTC. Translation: CASSTSGVSSYNEQFF.

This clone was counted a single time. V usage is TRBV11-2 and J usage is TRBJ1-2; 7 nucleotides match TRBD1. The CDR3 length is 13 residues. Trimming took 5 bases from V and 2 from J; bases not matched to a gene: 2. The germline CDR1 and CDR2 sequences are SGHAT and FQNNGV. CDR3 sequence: CASSQQGNYGYTF. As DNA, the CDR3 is TGTGCCAGCAGCCAACAGGGGAACTATGGCTACACCTTC. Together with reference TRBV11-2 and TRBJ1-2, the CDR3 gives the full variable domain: EAGVAQSPRYKIIEKRQSVAFWCNPISGHATLYWYQQILGQGPKLLIQFQNNGVVDDSQLPKDRFSAERLKGVDSTLKIQPAKLEDSAVYLCASSQQGNYGYTFGSGTRLTVV.